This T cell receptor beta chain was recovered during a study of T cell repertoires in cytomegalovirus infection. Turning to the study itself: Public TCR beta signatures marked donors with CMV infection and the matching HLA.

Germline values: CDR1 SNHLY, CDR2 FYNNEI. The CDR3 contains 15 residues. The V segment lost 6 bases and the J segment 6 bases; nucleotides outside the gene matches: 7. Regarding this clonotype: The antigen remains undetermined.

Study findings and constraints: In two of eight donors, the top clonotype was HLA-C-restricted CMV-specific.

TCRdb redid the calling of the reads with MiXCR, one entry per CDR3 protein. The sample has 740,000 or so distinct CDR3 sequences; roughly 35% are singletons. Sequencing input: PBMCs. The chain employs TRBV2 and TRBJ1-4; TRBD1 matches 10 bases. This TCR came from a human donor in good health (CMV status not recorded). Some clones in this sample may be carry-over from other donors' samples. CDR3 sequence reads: CASSRRTGGDEKLFF. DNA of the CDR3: TGTGCCAGCAGCCGGCGGACAGGGGGGGATGAAAAACTGTTTTTT.